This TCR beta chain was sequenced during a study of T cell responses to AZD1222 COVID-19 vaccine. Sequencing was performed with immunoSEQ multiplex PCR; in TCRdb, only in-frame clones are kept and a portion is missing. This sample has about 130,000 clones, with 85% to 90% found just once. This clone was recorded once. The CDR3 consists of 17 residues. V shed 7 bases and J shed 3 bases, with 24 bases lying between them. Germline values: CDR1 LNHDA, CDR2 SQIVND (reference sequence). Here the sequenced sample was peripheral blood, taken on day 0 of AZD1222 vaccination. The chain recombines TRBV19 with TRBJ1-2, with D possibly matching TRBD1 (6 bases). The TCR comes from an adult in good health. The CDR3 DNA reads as TGTGCCAGTACCGACGGGTCAGGGGTCTCCTCGTACTATGGCTACACCTTC. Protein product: CASTDGSGVSSYYGYTF. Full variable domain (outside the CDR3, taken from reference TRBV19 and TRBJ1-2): DGGITQSPKYLFRKEGQNVTLSCEQNLNHDAMYWYRQDPGQGLRLIYYSQIVNDFQKGDIAEGYSVSREKKESFPLTVTSAQKNPTAFYLCASTDGSGVSSYYGYTFGSGTRLTVV.